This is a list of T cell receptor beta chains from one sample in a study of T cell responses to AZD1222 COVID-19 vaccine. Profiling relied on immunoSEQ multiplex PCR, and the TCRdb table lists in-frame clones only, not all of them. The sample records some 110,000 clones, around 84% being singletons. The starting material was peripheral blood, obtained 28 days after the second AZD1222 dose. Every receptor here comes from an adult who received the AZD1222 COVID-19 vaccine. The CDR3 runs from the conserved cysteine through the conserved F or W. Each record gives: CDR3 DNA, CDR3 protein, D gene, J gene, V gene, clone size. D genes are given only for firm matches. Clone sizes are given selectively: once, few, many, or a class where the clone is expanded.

CDR3nt: TGTGCCAGCTCTTCCCAAAGAGGGGCGGACGAGCAGTACTTC
CDR3aa: CASSSQRGADEQYF
d_gene: NA
j_gene: TRBJ2-7
v_gene: TRBV18
abundance: NA

CDR3nt: TGTGCCAGCAGCTTCCAAACACTCGGTGAGCAGTTCTTC
CDR3aa: CASSFQTLGEQFF
d_gene: NA
j_gene: TRBJ2-1
v_gene: TRBV11-3
abundance: NA

CDR3nt: TGCAGTGCTAGTATGGAGGGAGGGAGTTATGGCTACACCTTC
CDR3aa: CSASMEGGSYGYTF
d_gene: NA
j_gene: TRBJ1-2
v_gene: TRBV20-1
abundance: NA

CDR3nt: TGCAGCGTAGGACAGGGGGTCGGTGGCTACACCTTC
CDR3aa: CSVGQGVGGYTF
d_gene: TRBD1
j_gene: TRBJ1-2
v_gene: TRBV29-1
abundance: NA

CDR3nt: TGTGCCAGCAGCTACCCGTGGGGGGCCGGCTATGGCTACACCTTC
CDR3aa: CASSYPWGAGYGYTF
d_gene: NA
j_gene: TRBJ1-2
v_gene: TRBV7-9
abundance: few

CDR3nt: TGTGCCAGCAGCTTGCCGGCAGCCCAGGGGGGTGAGCAGTTCTTC
CDR3aa: CASSLPAAQGGEQFF
d_gene: NA
j_gene: TRBJ2-1
v_gene: TRBV5-6
abundance: NA

CDR3nt: TGTGCCAGCCAGACAGGGGGCCCCAACACCATATATTTT
CDR3aa: CASQTGGPNTIYF
d_gene: TRBD1
j_gene: TRBJ1-3
v_gene: TRBV28
abundance: NA

CDR3nt: TGCGCCAGCAGCTTGGGGTTCGGTAGCGGGAGGTTTTTCCCATTGTATGGTGAGCAGTTCTTC
CDR3aa: CASSLGFGSGRFFPLYGEQFF
d_gene: TRBD2
j_gene: TRBJ2-1
v_gene: TRBV5-1
abundance: NA

CDR3nt: TGTGCCAGCAGACCACAGCGGGGCCCCTGGTCGACCCAGTACTTC
CDR3aa: CASRPQRGPWSTQYF
d_gene: TRBD2
j_gene: TRBJ2-5
v_gene: TRBV6-6
abundance: NA

CDR3nt: TGCAGTGCCGCCGGCAATGAGCAGTTCTTC
CDR3aa: CSAAGNEQFF
d_gene: NA
j_gene: TRBJ2-1
v_gene: TRBV20-1
abundance: NA

CDR3nt: TGTGCCAGTAGCACGGGACAGACTTTCGATCAGCCCCAGCATTTT
CDR3aa: CASSTGQTFDQPQHF
d_gene: TRBD1
j_gene: TRBJ1-5
v_gene: TRBV19
abundance: NA

CDR3nt: TGTGCCAGTAGTATTCAGTCAGGGGCTAATGAAAAACTGTTTTTT
CDR3aa: CASSIQSGANEKLFF
d_gene: NA
j_gene: TRBJ1-4
v_gene: TRBV19
abundance: NA

CDR3nt: TGTGCCAGCAGTGAGTCAAATGAAAAACTGTTTTTT
CDR3aa: CASSESNEKLFF
d_gene: NA
j_gene: TRBJ1-4
v_gene: TRBV2
abundance: once

CDR3nt: TGTGCCAGTAGTACCGCGGGCTACCCCACAGATACGCAGTATTTT
CDR3aa: CASSTAGYPTDTQYF
d_gene: NA
j_gene: TRBJ2-3
v_gene: TRBV19
abundance: NA

CDR3nt: TGTGCCAGAAGCTCCCCCTATGGACCGAACACTGAAGCTTTCTTT
CDR3aa: CARSSPYGPNTEAFF
d_gene: NA
j_gene: TRBJ1-1
v_gene: TRBV5-3
abundance: NA

CDR3nt: TGTGCCAGCAGCTTCCTAGATTGGAATTCACCCCTCCACTTT
CDR3aa: CASSFLDWNSPLHF
d_gene: NA
j_gene: TRBJ1-6
v_gene: TRBV5-5
abundance: many

CDR3nt: TGTGCCAGTAGTACAGCAGTTAGCACAGATACGCAGTATTTT
CDR3aa: CASSTAVSTDTQYF
d_gene: NA
j_gene: TRBJ2-3
v_gene: TRBV19
abundance: NA

CDR3nt: TGTGCCAGCAGCCGCGGTGGCGGAGCTAACAATGAGCAGTTCTTC
CDR3aa: CASSRGGGANNEQFF
d_gene: NA
j_gene: TRBJ2-1
v_gene: TRBV11-3
abundance: NA

CDR3nt: TGTGCCATCTTGATTCGGAATGAGCAGTTCTTC
CDR3aa: CAILIRNEQFF
d_gene: NA
j_gene: TRBJ2-1
v_gene: TRBV2
abundance: NA

CDR3nt: TGTGCCACCTCGTGGACTAGCGGGAGGAGGGTCACAGATACGCAGTATTTT
CDR3aa: CATSWTSGRRVTDTQYF
d_gene: TRBD2
j_gene: TRBJ2-3
v_gene: TRBV7-2
abundance: NA

CDR3nt: TGTGCCAGCAGTCCCCAGGGACAGGGGAAAGATGGCTACACCTTC
CDR3aa: CASSPQGQGKDGYTF
d_gene: TRBD1
j_gene: TRBJ1-2
v_gene: TRBV27
abundance: NA

CDR3nt: TGTGCCAGCTCCAGGGGGCCCGGGGAGCTGTTTTTT
CDR3aa: CASSRGPGELFF
d_gene: TRBD1
j_gene: TRBJ2-2
v_gene: TRBV7-8
abundance: NA